The rows below give T cell receptor beta chains drawn from one sample of a study of cytomegalovirus exposure and HLA in healthy donors. The table came from immunoSEQ multiplex PCR; TCRdb's copy has only in-frame clones and leaves some out. The table has some 130,000 clones, more than 80% seen once. Sample: PBMCs. These receptors came from a male donor in good health and CMV-seronegative. Each CDR3 is given with its conserved first and last residue.

TRBV5-1	TRBJ2-1	CASSSHYLKYRQGGNEQFF
TRBV7-9	.	CASSLQGAVEQYF
TRBV11-3	TRBJ2-1	CASSLGSRAGGSYNEQFF
TRBV15	TRBJ1-5	CATSRGRGQDQSAQHF
TRBV6-1	TRBJ2-1	CASRGTSGSDNEQFF
TRBV11-1	.	CASSFAPNPYEQYF
TRBV19	TRBJ1-5	CASSPDRGNQPQHF
TRBV5-6	TRBJ2-6	CASSLFDSGANGLTF
TRBV5-5	TRBJ1-6	CASSLKRSSYNSPLHF
TRBV4-2	TRBJ2-3	CASSQDFGRGNTDTQYF
TRBV18	TRBJ1-1	CASHHPRHLKNTEAFF
TRBV18	TRBJ2-7	CASSPLGQSEYEQYF
TRBV7-3	TRBJ2-2	CASSRGQGRAGELFF
TRBV10-3	TRBJ2-7	CAISESSNRDHEQYF
TRBV4-2	TRBJ2-7	CASSHEDRGGYEQYF
TRBV2	TRBJ2-5	CASAIPKTSGGGYSLGETQYF
TRBV5-4	TRBJ2-3	CASSLSGASTDTQYF
TRBV18	TRBJ1-2	CASSPPRAGEYGYTF
TRBV29-1	TRBJ2-4	CSVGMGLAKNIQYF
TRBV6-6	TRBJ2-3	CASSVSETDTQYF
TRBV6-5	TRBJ1-2	CASRRTGNYGYTF
TRBV27	TRBJ2-3	CASSFPSTDTQYF
TRBV5-4	TRBJ2-7	CASSLELAGGSPTNNEQYF
TRBV4-3	TRBJ2-1	CASSHRQGLAGLNEQFF
TRBV7-9	TRBJ2-7	CASSFRDSYEQYF
TRBV11-2	TRBJ2-7	CASSPHQGRTSYEQYF
TRBV19	TRBJ2-7	CASSLSLTYEQYF
TRBV19	TRBJ2-1	CASSPSGGEQFF
TRBV5-1	TRBJ2-7	CASSLGTSGGLGLPYEQYF
TRBV30	TRBJ1-3	CAWSVDFRSSGNTIYF
TRBV25-1	TRBJ1-4	CATQIPGTVATNEKLFF
TRBV7-9	TRBJ2-7	CASSIAGESYEQYF
TRBV7-3	.	CASSLTGDNYEQYF
TRBV5-6	TRBJ1-2	CASSSIPVNYGYTF
TRBV28	TRBJ1-1	CASSLRGEMNTEAFF
TRBV11-2	TRBJ2-1	CASSELRAYNEQFF
TRBV5-6	TRBJ2-1	CASSNWGTGLNEQFF
TRBV29-1	TRBJ2-3	CSVLGQQSTDTQYF
TRBV11-1	TRBJ2-1	CASSFRDRDGGEQFF
TRBV13	TRBJ2-7	CASTPGQGKREQYF
TRBV28	TRBJ1-2	CASSLSGTGDWVYGYTF
TRBV28	TRBJ1-2	CAVGDRVNYGYTF
TRBV9	TRBJ1-2	CASSGLGGYTF
TRBV6-6	TRBJ1-2	CASRAGTGGGGGGYTF
TRBV11-2	TRBJ2-1	CASSLRGGAGGQINEQFF
TRBV5-1	TRBJ2-4	CASSFRGELAKNIQYF
TRBV18	TRBJ2-3	CASPEESGRTDTQYF
TRBV10-1	TRBJ2-2	CASSDRDPNTGELFF
TRBV28	TRBJ2-5	CASRPTSGEETQYF
TRBV5-6	TRBJ1-1	CASSNRGLRNTEAFF
TRBV9	TRBJ2-3	CASSGRQGALTDTQYF
TRBV7-2	TRBJ2-4	CASSRLAGGDIQYF
TRBV7-3	TRBJ2-4	CASSSPTDRGRGSQYF